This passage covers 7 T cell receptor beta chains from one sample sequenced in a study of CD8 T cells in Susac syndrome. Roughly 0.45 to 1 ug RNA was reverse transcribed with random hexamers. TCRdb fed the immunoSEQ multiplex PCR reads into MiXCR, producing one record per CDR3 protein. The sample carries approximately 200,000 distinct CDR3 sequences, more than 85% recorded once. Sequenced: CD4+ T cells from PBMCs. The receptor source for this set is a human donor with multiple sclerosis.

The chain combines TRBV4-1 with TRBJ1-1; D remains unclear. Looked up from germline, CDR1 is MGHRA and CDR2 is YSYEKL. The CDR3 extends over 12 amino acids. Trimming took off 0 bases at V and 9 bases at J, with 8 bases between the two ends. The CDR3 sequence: CASSQEGSQAFF. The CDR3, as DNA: TGCGCCAGCAGCCAAGAAGGAAGCCAAGCTTTCTTT.

The CDR3 is CSTPGGVGSYNSPLHF. The CDR3 bases are TGCAGTACACCCGGGGGAGTCGGCTCCTATAATTCACCCCTCCACTTT. V gene TRBV20-1 combines with J gene TRBJ1-6; D perhaps matches TRBD1 (5 bases). V was cut by 8 bases and J by 0 bases, with 17 bases left in between. The CDR3 extends over 16 amino acids. CDR1 and CDR2 (germline): DFQATT, SNEGSKA (reference sequence).

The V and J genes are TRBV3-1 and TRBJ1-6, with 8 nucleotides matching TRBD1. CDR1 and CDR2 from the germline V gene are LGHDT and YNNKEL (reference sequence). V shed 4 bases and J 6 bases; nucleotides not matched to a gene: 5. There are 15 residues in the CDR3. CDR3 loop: CASSRDRGGNSPLHF. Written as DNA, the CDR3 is TGTGCCAGCAGCCGAGACAGGGGAGGTAATTCACCCCTCCACTTT.

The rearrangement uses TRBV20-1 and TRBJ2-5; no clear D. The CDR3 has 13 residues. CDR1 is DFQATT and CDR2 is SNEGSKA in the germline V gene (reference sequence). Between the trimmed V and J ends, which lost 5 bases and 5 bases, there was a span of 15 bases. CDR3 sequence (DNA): TGCAGTGCTCCGGAGTTCTACGGGGAGACCCAGTACTTC. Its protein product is CSAPEFYGETQYF.

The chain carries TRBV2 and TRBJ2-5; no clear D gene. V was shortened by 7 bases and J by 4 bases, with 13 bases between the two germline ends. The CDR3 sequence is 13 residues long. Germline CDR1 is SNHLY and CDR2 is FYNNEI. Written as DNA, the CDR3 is TGTGCCAGCATTGCTCAGCAAATAGAGACCCAGTACTTC. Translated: CASIAQQIETQYF.

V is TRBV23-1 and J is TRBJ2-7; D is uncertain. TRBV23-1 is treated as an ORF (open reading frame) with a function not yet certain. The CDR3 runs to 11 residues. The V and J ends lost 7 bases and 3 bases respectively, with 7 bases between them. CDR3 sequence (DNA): TGCGCCAGCACGCACAACTACGAGCAGTACGTC. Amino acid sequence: CASTHNYEQYV.

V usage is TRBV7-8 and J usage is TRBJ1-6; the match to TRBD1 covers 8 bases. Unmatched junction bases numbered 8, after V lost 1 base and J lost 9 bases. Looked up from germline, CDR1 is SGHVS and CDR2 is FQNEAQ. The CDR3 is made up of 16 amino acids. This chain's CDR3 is CASSLVKDRVISPLHF. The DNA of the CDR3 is TGTGCCAGCAGCTTAGTAAAGGACAGGGTGATTTCACCCCTCCACTTT.